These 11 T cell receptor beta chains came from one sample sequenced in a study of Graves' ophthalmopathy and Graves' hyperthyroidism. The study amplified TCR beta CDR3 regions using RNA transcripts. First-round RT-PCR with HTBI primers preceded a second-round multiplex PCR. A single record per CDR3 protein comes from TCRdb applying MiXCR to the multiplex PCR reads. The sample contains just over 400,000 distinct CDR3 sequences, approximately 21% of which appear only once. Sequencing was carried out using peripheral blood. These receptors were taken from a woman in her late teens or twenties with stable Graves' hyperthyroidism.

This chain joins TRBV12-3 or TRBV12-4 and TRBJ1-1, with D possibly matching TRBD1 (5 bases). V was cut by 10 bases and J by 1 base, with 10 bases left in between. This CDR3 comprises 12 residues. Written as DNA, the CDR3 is TGTGCCACCAACAGGCCGAACACTGAAGCTTTCTTT. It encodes CATNRPNTEAFF.

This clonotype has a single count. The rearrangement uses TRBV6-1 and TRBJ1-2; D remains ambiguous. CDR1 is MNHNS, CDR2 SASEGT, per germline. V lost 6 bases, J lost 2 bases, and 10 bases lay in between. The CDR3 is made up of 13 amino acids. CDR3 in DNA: TGTGCCAGCAGCCAGTTCAAAAACTATGGCTACACCTTC. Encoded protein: CASSQFKNYGYTF.

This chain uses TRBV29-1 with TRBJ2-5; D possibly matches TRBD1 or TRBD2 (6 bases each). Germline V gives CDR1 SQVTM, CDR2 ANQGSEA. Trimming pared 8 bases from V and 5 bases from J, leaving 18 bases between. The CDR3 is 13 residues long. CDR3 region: CSCWSGAWETQYF. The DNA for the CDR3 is TGCAGCTGCTGGTCGGGGGCCTGGGAGACCCAGTACTTC.

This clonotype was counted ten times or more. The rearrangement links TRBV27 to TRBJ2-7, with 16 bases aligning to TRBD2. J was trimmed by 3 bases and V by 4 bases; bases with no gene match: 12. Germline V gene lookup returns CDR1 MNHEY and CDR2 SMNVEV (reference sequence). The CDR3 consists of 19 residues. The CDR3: CASSSTGTSGRASYYEQYF. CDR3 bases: TGTGCCAGCAGTTCGACCGGGACTAGCGGGAGGGCCTCCTACTACGAGCAGTACTTC.

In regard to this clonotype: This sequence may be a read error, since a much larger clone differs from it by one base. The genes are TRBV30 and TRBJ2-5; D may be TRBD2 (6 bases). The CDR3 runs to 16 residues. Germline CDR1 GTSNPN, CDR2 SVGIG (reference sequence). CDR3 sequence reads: CAWNPGGGVSQETKYF. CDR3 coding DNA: TGTGCCTGGAACCCGGGTGGAGGGGTTAGCCAAGAGACCAAGTACTTC.

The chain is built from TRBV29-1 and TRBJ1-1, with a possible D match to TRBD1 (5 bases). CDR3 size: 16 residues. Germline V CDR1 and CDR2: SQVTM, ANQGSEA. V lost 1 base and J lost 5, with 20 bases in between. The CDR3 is CSVEGGGELSGTEAFF. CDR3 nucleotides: TGCAGCGTTGAAGGCGGGGGAGAACTGTCGGGGACTGAAGCTTTCTTT.

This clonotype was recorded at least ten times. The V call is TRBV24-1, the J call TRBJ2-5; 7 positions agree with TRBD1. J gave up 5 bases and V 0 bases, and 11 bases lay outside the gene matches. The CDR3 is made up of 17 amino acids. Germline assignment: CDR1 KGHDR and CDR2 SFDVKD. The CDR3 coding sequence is TGTGCCACCAGTGATTTGCGGGACAGCGCTACGGGGGAGACCCAGTACTTC. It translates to CATSDLRDSATGETQYF.

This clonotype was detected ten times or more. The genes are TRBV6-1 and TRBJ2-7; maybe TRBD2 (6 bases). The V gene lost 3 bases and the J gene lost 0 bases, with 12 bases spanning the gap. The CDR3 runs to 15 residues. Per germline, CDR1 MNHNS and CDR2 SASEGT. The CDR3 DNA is TGTGCCAGCAGTGATCGGGCGGGACCCTCCTACGAGCAGTACTTC. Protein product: CASSDRAGPSYEQYF.

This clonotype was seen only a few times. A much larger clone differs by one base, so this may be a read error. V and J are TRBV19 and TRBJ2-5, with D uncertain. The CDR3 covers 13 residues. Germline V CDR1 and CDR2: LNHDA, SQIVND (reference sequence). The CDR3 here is CASSKGNQEAQYF. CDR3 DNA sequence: TGTGCCAGTAGTAAGGGTAACCAAGAGGCCCAGTACTTC.

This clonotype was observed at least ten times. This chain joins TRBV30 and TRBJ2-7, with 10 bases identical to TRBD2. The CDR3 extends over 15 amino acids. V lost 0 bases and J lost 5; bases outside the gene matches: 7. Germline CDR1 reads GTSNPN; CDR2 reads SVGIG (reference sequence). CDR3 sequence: CAWSVLLAGEDEQYF. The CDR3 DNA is TGTGCCTGGAGTGTACTTCTAGCGGGAGAAGACGAGCAGTACTTC.

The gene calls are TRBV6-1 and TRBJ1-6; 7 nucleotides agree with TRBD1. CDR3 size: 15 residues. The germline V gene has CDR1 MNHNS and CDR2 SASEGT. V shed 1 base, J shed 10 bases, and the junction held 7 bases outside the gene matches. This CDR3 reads CASSEEEGAGSPLHF. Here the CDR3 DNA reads TGTGCCAGCAGTGAAGAAGAGGGGGCAGGGTCACCCCTCCACTTT.